These 17 T cell receptor beta chains originate from one sample sequenced in a study of T-cell memory formation after mild COVID-19 (dated by TCRdb to 2020 to 2022). Library method: 5' RACE. Data came from an Illumina NovaSeq 6000. TCRdb reran the public reads through fastp at Q25 and MiXCR, keeping productive beta chains. Each entry merges the rows of one CDR3 protein and shows their most common DNA and genes. This sample has about 430,000 distinct CDR3 sequences in its table, and approximately 24% of those were observed once. Of the sample, 8.8% is held by the ten largest clones. The sample was PBMCs or a T cell subset sorted from them (not recorded which). All receptors come from an adult woman who had mild COVID-19 (a few samples of this study predate the infection). The sample titles of this study are shuffled in the database, so cell type and time point are left out; the donor was told from shared clones.

The table lists this clonotype with a few counts. The CDR3 spells CASSQVRGGEQYF. For the CDR3, the DNA is TGTGCCAGCAGCCAAGTCCGGGGCGGGGAGCAGTACTTC. This rearrangement joins TRBV14 to TRBJ2-7; tentatively, D is TRBD1 or TRBD2 (5 bases each). CDR3 length: 13 amino acids. The germline V gene encodes CDR1 SGHDN and CDR2 FVKESK. Deletions cut 1 base from V and 7 bases from J, with 11 bases between.

The J gene is TRBJ1-6, the V gene TRBV4-1; TRBD1 might be the D (5 bases). Per the germline V gene, CDR1 is MGHRA and CDR2 is YSYEKL. Trimming took off 0 bases at V and 10 bases at J, with 16 bases between the two ends. The CDR3 contains 16 residues. Written as DNA, the CDR3 is TGCGCCAGCAGCCAAGAAGGAAGGGGCAAGGACTCACCCCTCCACTTT. This gives the protein CASSQEGRGKDSPLHF.

The chain employs TRBV5-1 and TRBJ2-5; unclear D gene. Germline CDR1 reads SGHRS; CDR2 reads YFSETQ. Trimming took off 0 bases at V and 5 bases at J, with 11 bases between the two ends. The CDR3 contains 14 residues. CDR3 sequence reads: CASSLAVSRETQYF. The CDR3 region has the DNA TGCGCCAGCAGCTTGGCGGTTAGCCGGGAGACCCAGTACTTC.

V usage is TRBV30 and J usage is TRBJ1-1, with D unresolved. The CDR3 length is 16 residues. The germline V gene has CDR1 GTSNPN and CDR2 SVGIG (reference sequence). The V end was cut by 2 bases, the J end by 4 bases, with 20 bases between. CDR3 coding DNA: TGTGCCTGGAGTTCCGCCCGGGAGGGTAAGAGCACTGAAGCTTTCTTT. Translating it yields CAWSSAREGKSTEAFF.

This clonotype has a handful of counts. V gene TRBV5-5 combines with J gene TRBJ1-2, with 7 bases identical to TRBD1. The V gene's germline CDR1 is SGHKS and CDR2 YYEKEE (reference sequence). Unmatched junction bases numbered 6, after V lost 4 bases and J lost 0 bases. The CDR3 is 15 amino acids. The CDR3 sequence: CASSTRQGANYGYTF. The CDR3 DNA sequence: TGTGCCAGCAGCACGCGACAGGGAGCTAACTATGGCTACACCTTC.

CDR3 sequence: CASSKDPGQATPLHF. In DNA form, the CDR3 reads TGCGCCAGCAGCAAGGACCCGGGACAGGCGACACCCCTCCACTTT. The V gene is TRBV5-1, the J gene TRBJ1-6, with 8 bases fitting TRBD1. V dropped 4 bases and J dropped 11; count of bases not matched to a gene: 11. Germline V gene sequence: CDR1 SGHRS, CDR2 YFSETQ. The CDR3 consists of 15 residues.

The chain recombines TRBV20-1 with TRBJ2-7, with TRBD2 matching over 8 bases. The J segment lost 6 bases and the V segment lost 2 bases, leaving 15 bases of the junction unmatched. The V gene's germline CDR1 is DFQATT and CDR2 SNEGSKA (reference sequence). The CDR3 loop spans 16 amino acids. The DNA for the CDR3 is TGCAGTGCTAGACCGACCGGGACTAGAGGGTCCCGCGAGCAGTACTTC. Its protein is CSARPTGTRGSREQYF.

The V and J genes are TRBV12-3 or TRBV12-4 and TRBJ2-1; D is unclear. The CDR3 has 13 amino acids. Trimming pared 4 bases from V and 8 bases from J, leaving 12 bases between. The CDR3 here is CASSWGIAYEQFF. The DNA of the CDR3 is TGTGCCAGCAGTTGGGGAATAGCTTATGAGCAGTTCTTC.

This clonotype was found a few times. The chain carries TRBV12-3 or TRBV12-4 and TRBJ2-7; D is possibly TRBD1 or TRBD2 (6 bases each). Trimming cost V 7 bases and J 7 bases, with 11 bases left between them. The CDR3 extends over 11 amino acids. The DNA for the CDR3 is TGTGCCAGCACCCGGGGGCTGGAGCAGTACTTC. This codes for CASTRGLEQYF.

This chain connects TRBV20-1 to TRBJ1-3; TRBD1 is a possible D gene (5 bases). Germline V gives CDR1 DFQATT, CDR2 SNEGSKA (reference sequence). The length of the CDR3 is 12 residues. The CDR3 sequence: CGIRQPGNTIYF. In DNA, the CDR3 is TGCGGGATCCGACAGCCCGGAAACACCATATATTTT.

This clonotype was seen more than once but under ten times. The chain links TRBV3-1 to TRBJ2-6; TRBD1 agrees at 7 bases. Per germline, CDR1 LGHDT and CDR2 YNNKEL (reference sequence). Losses at the gene ends were 0 bases for V and 1 base for J; bases not matched to a gene: 3. The length of the CDR3 is 17 residues. CDR3 protein: CASSQDGTASGANVLTF. CDR3 sequence (DNA): TGTGCCAGCAGCCAAGATGGGACAGCTTCTGGGGCCAACGTCCTGACTTTC. The full variable domain, its missing parts supplied by reference TRBV3-1 and TRBJ2-6, is DTAVSQTPKYLVTQMGNDKSIKCEQNLGHDTMYWYKQDSKKFLKIMFSYNNKELIINETVPNRFSPKSPDKAHLNLHINSLELGDSAVYFCASSQDGTASGANVLTFGAGSRLTVL.

The rearrangement uses TRBV5-1 and TRBJ2-3, with 12 bases matching TRBD2. Trimming removed 4 bases from V and 2 bases from J; junction bases left unmatched: 11. CDR1 and CDR2 (germline): SGHRS, YFSETQ. This CDR3 spans 18 amino acids. The CDR3 DNA is TGCGCCAGCAGCCAAACTACGCTAGCGGGAGGGGACACAGATACGCAGTATTTT. As protein: CASSQTTLAGGDTDTQYF.

This clonotype was seen a few times. The rearrangement uses TRBV7-9 and TRBJ2-7; 9 nucleotides align to TRBD2. This CDR3 has 17 residues. Germline CDR1 reads SEHNR; CDR2 reads FQNEAQ (reference sequence). The ends lost 5 bases at V and 4 bases at J; junction bases unmatched: 15. The CDR3 DNA reads as TGTGCCAGCAGCCCACCGGGGGGCGGGAGGGCAAGGTACGAGCAGTACTTC. Encoded protein: CASSPPGGGRARYEQYF. The full variable domain, rest sourced from reference TRBV7-9 and TRBJ2-7, is DTGVSQNPRHKITKRGQNVTFRCDPISEHNRLYWYRQTLGQGPEFLTYFQNEAQLEKSRLLSDRFSAERPKGSFSTLEIQRTEQGDSAMYLCASSPPGGGRARYEQYFGPGTRLTVT.

This clonotype was counted only a few times. V usage is TRBV5-1 and J usage is TRBJ2-3; possible D gene TRBD2, 8 bases. Trimming removed 2 bases from V and 3 bases from J, with 25 bases in between. This CDR3 has 19 residues. Per the germline V gene, CDR1 is SGHRS and CDR2 is YFSETQ. CDR3 DNA: TGCGCCAGCAGCTTCGGGGGGGAACAGGGGCTCGGAGTAACAGATACGCAGTATTTT. This sequence encodes CASSFGGEQGLGVTDTQYF.

The chain links TRBV20-1 to TRBJ1-1; TRBD1 agrees at 8 bases. The CDR3 extends over 17 amino acids. The trim removed 6 bases at V and 4 bases at J, leaving 19 bases unmatched. Germline assignment: CDR1 DFQATT and CDR2 SNEGSKA (reference sequence). This chain's CDR3 is CSARLRAGGFAATEAFF. In DNA form, the CDR3 reads TGCAGTGCCAGATTGAGGGCAGGGGGCTTTGCGGCCACTGAAGCTTTCTTT.

V and J are TRBV13 and TRBJ1-5; no definite D call. Germline CDR1 is PRHDT and CDR2 is FYEKMQ (reference sequence). CDR3 size: 14 residues. With 5 bases removed from V and 2 bases from J, the gap between germline ends came to 10 bases. The CDR3, as DNA: TGTGCCAGCAGCCCCGGACGGCGCAATCAGCCCCAGCATTTT. Amino acid sequence: CASSPGRRNQPQHF.

The table lists this clonotype with a few counts. The J gene is TRBJ1-4, the V gene TRBV5-1; D gene uncertain. With 0 bases removed from V and 3 bases from J, the gap between germline ends came to 9 bases. The CDR3 has 15 amino acids. Germline CDR1 and CDR2: SGHRS and YFSETQ. CDR3 in amino acids: CASSLGGASNEKLFF. The CDR3, as DNA: TGCGCCAGCAGCTTGGGAGGAGCCTCTAATGAAAAACTGTTTTTT.